A single sample is the source of the 7 T cell receptor beta chains below, sequenced in a study of post-analysis software for immune sequencing data. General observations from the study: Patients carried 5 or 6 TRBV segments more frequently than controls did, and TRBV5-6, TRBV5-1 and TRBV20-1 were among them.

The antigens these receptors bind are not known. Unique molecular identifiers were present in the TCR beta cDNA libraries. MiXCR was run by TCRdb on the PCR reads, yielding one entry per CDR3 protein. Here the sample spans about 820,000 distinct CDR3 sequences, about 50% being singletons. Sequenced: blood. These receptors were obtained from a girl between 5 and 17 years old with multiple sclerosis.

This chain joins TRBV29-1 and TRBJ2-5; 8 nucleotides line up with TRBD1. The CDR3 contains 16 residues. V was clipped by 3 bases and J by 2 bases; unmatched bases: 11. The germline V gene encodes CDR1 SQVTM and CDR2 ANQGSEA. CDR3 nucleotides: TGCAGCGTTGAGATTCCCGGGACAGGACGGCAAGAGACCCAGTACTTC. This translates into CSVEIPGTGRQETQYF.

The chain couples TRBV3-1 to TRBJ1-5; unclear D gene. Trimming left V 0 bases short and J 10 bases short, with 10 bases between. CDR3 length equals 13 residues. Germline assignment: CDR1 LGHDT and CDR2 YNNKEL (reference sequence). The CDR3 nucleotides read TGTGCCAGCAGCCAAGATCGAGGAGACCCCCAGCATTTT. This translates into CASSQDRGDPQHF.

The chain combines TRBV7-3 with TRBJ1-2; 8 positions match TRBD1. The CDR3 loop spans 17 amino acids. Germline V CDR1 and CDR2: SGHTA, FQGTGA. Trimming cost V 5 bases and J 0 bases; bases outside gene matches: 11. In DNA form, the CDR3 reads TGTGCCAGCAGCCTTCAATCTGGACAGGGCGCTAACTATGGCTACACCTTC. The encoded protein is CASSLQSGQGANYGYTF.

A few counts support this clonotype. V is TRBV6-5 and J is TRBJ2-1, with D perhaps TRBD1 or TRBD2 (6 bases each). Trimming pared 2 bases from V and 4 bases from J, leaving 12 bases between. CDR1 is MNHEY and CDR2 is SVGAGI in the germline V gene. The CDR3 contains 15 residues. The CDR3 DNA is TGTGCCAGCAGTTACGGGACGGGGGCGTACAATGAGCAGTTCTTC. It yields the protein CASSYGTGAYNEQFF.

The chain employs TRBV7-6 and TRBJ2-7; D is possibly TRBD1 or TRBD2 (5 bases each). This CDR3 has 14 amino acids. The V gene's germline CDR1 is SGHVS and CDR2 FNYEAQ. Between the trimmed V and J ends, which lost 5 bases and 1 base, there was a span of 12 bases. CDR3: CASSHRDGSYEQYF. The CDR3 bases are TGTGCCAGCAGCCACCGGGACGGATCCTACGAGCAGTACTTC.

In this sample, this clonotype turned up a few times. The rearrangement joins TRBV6-5 to TRBJ2-7; 7 bases align to TRBD1. With V trimmed by 6 bases and J by 6 bases, 11 bases remained unmatched. The CDR3 contains 14 residues. Germline V lookup: CDR1 MNHEY, CDR2 SVGAGI. The CDR3 loop reads CASRDGQVFGEQYF. As DNA, the CDR3 is TGTGCCAGCAGAGACGGACAGGTGTTCGGCGAGCAGTACTTC.

Comments on this clonotype: Germline and junction disagree at one end, which may indicate a read error. The chain combines TRBV4-2 with TRBJ2-5, with 16 bases that match TRBD2. The germline V gene has CDR1 LGHNA and CDR2 YNFKEQ. CDR3 length equals 20 residues. The CDR3 DNA reads as TGTACCAGCAGCCAGTATCCCGGGACTAGCGGGGGGGCCACCGGAGAGACCCAGTACTTC. Translated, it gives CTSSQYPGTSGGATGETQYF.